The 22 T cell receptor beta chains below come from one sample, sequenced in a study of T cells in Graves' hyperthyroidism and ophthalmopathy (dated by TCRdb to the late 2010s). To prepare the library, multiplex PCR was applied. These reads were obtained on an Illumina HiSeq 2000. Amplification of TCR beta CDR3 regions was carried out from RNA transcripts. A first-round RT-PCR of the TCR CDR3 used the HTBI primer set with the Qiagen OneStep RT-PCR kit. The public reads were quality trimmed at Q25 with fastp and then assembled into clones with MiXCR by TCRdb, keeping productive beta chains. Rows merge per CDR3 protein into single entries with the most common DNA and genes. This sample gives under 550,000 distinct CDR3 sequences in total; 12% to 15% of them show up just once. In total, the top ten clones hold 5.3% of the sample. The sample taken for sequencing was blood. Receptors originate from a woman between 18 and 30 years old with Graves' hyperthyroidism.

This clonotype was detected many times. The genes are TRBV3-1 and TRBJ2-7; D not certain. Trimming cost V 0 bases and J 3 bases, with 12 bases left between them. Germline CDR1 LGHDT, CDR2 YNNKEL (reference sequence). The CDR3 length is 15 residues. Here the CDR3 reads CASSQESRFYYEQYF. The CDR3 bases are TGTGCCAGCAGCCAAGAAAGCAGGTTTTACTACGAGCAGTACTTC.

This clonotype was seen repeatedly, ten times or more. This chain joins TRBV7-2 and TRBJ2-7, with TRBD1 as a possible D gene (6 bases). This CDR3 is built from 15 residues. Trimming shortened V by 6 bases and J by 3 bases, and 18 bases separated the two germline ends. Germline-derived CDR1 and CDR2 are SGHTA and FQGNSA. The CDR3 bases are TGTGCCAGCAGACCCCCAGGGGCCCCCCACTACGAGCAGTACTTC. It is translated as CASRPPGAPHYEQYF.

The rearrangement links TRBV19 to TRBJ1-5; the D gene is possibly TRBD1 (6 bases). CDR1 is LNHDA, CDR2 SQIVND, per germline (reference sequence). The CDR3 loop spans 14 amino acids. V shed 2 bases and J shed 9 bases, with 14 bases lying between them. This CDR3 is CASSILGGPRPQHF. The CDR3 DNA is TGTGCCAGTAGTATACTGGGGGGCCCCAGGCCCCAGCATTTT.

This clonotype was seen a handful of times. V usage is TRBV5-1 and J usage is TRBJ2-5; 7 positions agree with TRBD1. The V gene's germline CDR1 is SGHRS and CDR2 YFSETQ. The CDR3 loop spans 14 amino acids. V trimming: 4 bases; J trimming: 3 bases; junction bases outside the gene matches: 6. The CDR3 DNA reads as TGCGCCAGCAGCGGGACAGAATTTAAAGAGACCCAGTACTTC. As protein: CASSGTEFKETQYF. The full variable domain, completed using reference TRBV5-1 and TRBJ2-5, is KAGVTQTPRYLIKTRGQQVTLSCSPISGHRSVSWYQQTPGQGLQFLFEYFSETQRNKGNFPGRFSGRQFSNSRSEMNVSTLELGDSALYLCASSGTEFKETQYFGPGTRLLVL.

This clonotype appeared a few times. An end of the junction differs from the germline gene, which may be a read error. The chain links TRBV6-1 to TRBJ1-1; D not certain. CDR1 and CDR2 (germline): MNHNS, SASEGT. The CDR3 extends over 13 amino acids. CDR3 protein: CASSLRVNTKAFF. For the CDR3, the DNA is TGTGCCAGCAGTCTAAGGGTAAACACTAAAGCTTTCTTT.

This clonotype was seen ten or more times. The chain recombines TRBV2 with TRBJ2-1, with TRBD1 matching 12 bases. The CDR3 contains 14 residues. Trimming cost V 6 bases and J 9 bases; bases outside gene matches: 6. Germline V gene data show CDR1 as SNHLY and CDR2 as FYNNEI. As DNA, the CDR3 is TGTGCCAGCAGCCGGGACAGGGGGCTCGGTGAGCAGTTCTTC. It encodes CASSRDRGLGEQFF. The whole variable domain, filled in from reference TRBV2 and TRBJ2-1, reads EPEVTQTPSHQVTQMGQEVILRCVPISNHLYFYWYRQILGQKVEFLVSFYNNEISEKSEIFDDQFSVERPDGSNFTLKIRSTKLEDSAMYFCASSRDRGLGEQFFGPGTRLTVL.

This clonotype was counted ten times or more. This chain connects TRBV12-3 or TRBV12-4 to TRBJ1-1; D gene unclear. The CDR3 has 15 residues. The V gene lost 6 bases and the J gene lost 0 bases, with 14 bases spanning the gap. CDR3: CASSLRTAMNTEAFF. CDR3 nucleotide sequence: TGTGCCAGCAGCTTGCGAACAGCAATGAACACTGAAGCTTTCTTT.

This clonotype was detected ten times or more. The J gene is TRBJ2-3, the V gene TRBV27; D may be TRBD2 (5 bases). Trimming took 2 bases from V and 3 from J, leaving 15 bases between them. The CDR3 has 16 amino acids. The germline CDR1 and CDR2 sequences are MNHEY and SMNVEV (reference sequence). In DNA, the CDR3 is TGTGCCAGCAGTTTAAGGAGGATCCAGTCAACAGATACGCAGTATTTT. This sequence encodes CASSLRRIQSTDTQYF.

J is TRBJ1-4 and V is TRBV28, with a possible D match to TRBD1 (6 bases). This CDR3 contains 17 residues. The germline V gene has CDR1 MDHEN and CDR2 SYDVKM. V was pared by 5 bases and J by 4 bases, with 20 bases between. The CDR3 DNA reads as TGTGCCAGCAGTCCCCTCGGGGGGGCTGATATTAATGAAAAACTGTTTTTT. This encodes CASSPLGGADINEKLFF.

This clonotype has at least ten counts. The V gene is TRBV20-1, the J gene TRBJ2-3, with 10 positions matching TRBD2. Trimming removed 5 bases from V and 6 bases from J; junction bases left unmatched: 11. This CDR3 region has 15 residues. Germline assignment: CDR1 DFQATT and CDR2 SNEGSKA (reference sequence). CDR3 protein: CSASGLAPYGDTQYF. In DNA form, the CDR3 reads TGCAGTGCTTCGGGACTAGCGCCCTACGGGGATACGCAGTATTTT.

The chain combines TRBV4-1 with TRBJ2-1; weak D call: TRBD1 (5 bases). The CDR3 covers 16 residues. V lost 1 base to trimming and J lost 2 bases, with 12 bases between them. Germline-derived CDR1 and CDR2 are MGHRA and YSYEKL. The CDR3 loop is CASSQGITGPYNEQFF. CDR3 DNA sequence: TGCGCCAGCAGCCAAGGGATCACAGGACCCTACAATGAGCAGTTCTTC.

With respect to this clonotype: A read error is possible here, since a much larger clone lies one base away. J is TRBJ2-7 and V is TRBV7-9, with a weak D call TRBD2 (6 bases). Germline CDR1 is SEHNR and CDR2 is FQNEAQ (reference sequence). The CDR3 runs 15 residues. CDR3 region: CASGFRDSANYEQYF. CDR3 coding DNA: TGTGCCAGCGGCTTCCGGGACTCAGCCAACTACGAGCAGTACTTC.

There are many counts of this clonotype. The chain links TRBV5-1 to TRBJ2-7; a weak D match, TRBD2 (6 bases). The CDR3 covers 15 residues. Trimming shortened V by 1 base and J by 6 bases, and 17 bases separated the two germline ends. Germline CDR1 is SGHRS and CDR2 is YFSETQ. DNA for the CDR3: TGCGCCAGCAGCTTGTTTGCGGGGAGCTTGGGCGAGCAGTACTTC. The encoded protein is CASSLFAGSLGEQYF.

J is TRBJ1-3 and V is TRBV4-2, with 7 positions matching TRBD1. The germline V gene encodes CDR1 LGHNA and CDR2 YNFKEQ. This CDR3 is built from 16 residues. The V gene end was trimmed by 4 bases and the J gene end by 0 bases; junction bases not matched to a gene: 6. The CDR3 here is CASSRTNRGSGNTIYF. For the CDR3, the DNA is TGTGCCAGCAGCCGAACGAACAGGGGCTCTGGAAACACCATATATTTT.

This clonotype was seen ten or more times. This chain joins TRBV20-1 and TRBJ2-1; 7 nucleotides match TRBD1. V shed 5 bases, J shed 5 bases, and the junction held 18 bases outside the gene matches. The germline V gene encodes CDR1 DFQATT and CDR2 SNEGSKA (reference sequence). This CDR3 is built from 17 residues. The CDR3 DNA reads as TGCAGTGCTGCACTCCTATTACGGGACAGCAAGAACAATGAGCAGTTCTTC. Its protein is CSAALLLRDSKNNEQFF.

This clonotype has at least ten counts. V usage is TRBV12-5 and J usage is TRBJ2-1, with D perhaps assigned TRBD1 or TRBD2 (5 bases each). The CDR3 spans 17 residues. Trimming left V 4 bases short and J 0 bases short, with 16 bases between. Germline V gene sequence: CDR1 LGHNT, CDR2 FRNRAP. In DNA form, the CDR3 reads TGTGCTAGTGGTTCACCAGGGACGCTAAGCTCCTACAATGAGCAGTTCTTC. Translating gives CASGSPGTLSSYNEQFF.

This clonotype was picked up many times. The chain carries TRBV12-3 or TRBV12-4 and TRBJ1-1, with D unclear. This CDR3 is built from 14 residues. Trimming shortened V by 3 bases and J by 2 bases, and 10 bases separated the two germline ends. The chain's CDR3 is CASSFQEKNTEAFF. CDR3 nucleotides: TGTGCCAGCAGTTTTCAGGAAAAAAACACTGAAGCTTTCTTT.

This clonotype was observed at least ten times. The genes are TRBV5-1 and TRBJ2-5; D is unresolved. The V end lost 4 bases, the J end lost 3 bases, and 16 bases lay between the germline ends. The CDR3 runs to 15 residues. Germline CDR1 SGHRS, CDR2 YFSETQ. The CDR3 nucleotides are TGCGCCAGCAGCCAACCGTCTAACCTTAAAGAGACCCAGTACTTC. Its protein product is CASSQPSNLKETQYF.

The rearrangement links TRBV15 to TRBJ1-1, with D unclear. CDR3 size: 13 residues. Per the germline V gene, CDR1 is LNHNV and CDR2 is YYDKDF (reference sequence). The V gene lost 9 bases and the J gene lost 11 bases, with 22 bases spanning the gap. CDR3 nucleotides: TGTGCCACAAGCGTCCGGGCACATCTTACGGCTTTCTTT. Translation gives CATSVRAHLTAFF.

The chain couples TRBV20-1 to TRBJ2-5; TRBD2 aligns across 8 bases. This CDR3 spans 13 amino acids. Germline values: CDR1 DFQATT, CDR2 SNEGSKA (reference sequence). The junction had 10 bases not matched to a gene; V was cut back by 6 bases and J by 7 bases. The CDR3 nucleotides are TGCAGTGCGTTTCCAGCGGGAGACGCGACCCAGTACTTC. Its translation is CSAFPAGDATQYF.

The V gene is TRBV6-1, the J gene TRBJ2-3; D is possibly TRBD2 (6 bases). CDR1 and CDR2 (germline): MNHNS, SASEGT. V lost 8 bases to trimming and J lost 5 bases, with 23 bases between them. The CDR3 runs to 16 residues. CDR3 sequence (DNA): TGTGCCAGCGGGTTAAGAGGGATCTCAGCGGGAGATACGCAGTATTTT. Its translation: CASGLRGISAGDTQYF.

This clonotype was seen repeatedly, ten times or more. The CDR3 region has the DNA TGTGCCAGCAGTAGTACTAGCGGAAGGCGCTACGAGCAGTACTTC. Protein product: CASSSTSGRRYEQYF. The V and J genes are TRBV28 and TRBJ2-7; 8 bases line up with TRBD2. Per the germline V gene, CDR1 is MDHEN and CDR2 is SYDVKM. This CDR3 is 15 amino acids long. J lost 3 bases, V lost 5 bases, and 9 bases had no gene match.